This T cell receptor (beta chain) emerged from a study of Ad26.COV2.S vaccination and SARS-CoV-2 variants. The study, taken as a whole, reports: The placebo group had lower spike-specific TCR breadth than the vaccine recipients did.

J gave up 7 bases and V 0 bases, and 11 bases lay outside the gene matches. Germline V gene lookup returns CDR1 ENHRY and CDR2 SYGVKD. The CDR3 runs to 17 residues. Treatment meaning: roughly 20 received Ad26.COV2.S at low or high dose, single or two shots; about 5 received placebo; per-sample allocation not given. The samples were gathered on day 63 after the first injection of vaccine or placebo. Assay: immunoSEQ multiplex PCR; the TCRdb copy retains only in-frame clones and omits some. This table has about 350,000 clones, about 88% appearing once. Of note for this clone: Its antigen is not known.

This chain joins TRBV10-3 and TRBJ1-5; 8 bases are a match to TRBD1. The sequences come from peripheral blood, collected in a trial of Ad26.COV2.S vaccine versus placebo. This sequence originates from a person aged 18-65 years who received the Ad26.COV2.S COVID-19 vaccine or a placebo. The CDR3 loop is CAISESTGGGVWQPQHF. The CDR3 DNA sequence: TGTGCCATCAGTGAGTCCACAGGGGGAGGGGTATGGCAGCCCCAGCATTTT.